Listed below are T cell receptor beta chains from one sample, sequenced in a study of T-cell reconstitution after alpha-beta-depleted transplantation in children. MiXCR was run by TCRdb on the PCR reads, yielding one entry per CDR3 protein. The data hold about 500,000 distinct CDR3 sequences, with over 25% observed a single time. Specimen: PBMCs from the stem cell graft donor, collected from the stem cell graft. All receptors derive from a human donor who donated a stem cell graft to a child with aplastic anemia. Each CDR3 is given with its conserved first and last residue. A D gene is named only where the DNA matches it firmly. For some rows the clone size is stated as once, few or many, or as a class when expanded; others skip it.

clone size,D gene,J gene,V gene,CDR3 DNA,CDR3 protein
.,.,TRBJ1-1,TRBV20-1,TGCAGTGCTAGAGATTACGGCAGGGGAAACACTGAAGCTTTCTTT,CSARDYGRGNTEAFF
.,.,TRBJ2-1,TRBV5-6,TGTGCCAGCAGCTTCCACAGCGGGGAGCAGTTCTTC,CASSFHSGEQFF
few,.,TRBJ2-7,TRBV5-6,TGTGCCAGCAGCTTGGAACAGATCTACGAGCAGTACTTC,CASSLEQIYEQYF
.,TRBD2,TRBJ2-5,TRBV7-2,TGTGCCAGCGGGAGGGAGGGCCGAGAGACCCAGTACTTC,CASGREGRETQYF
.,TRBD2,TRBJ2-2,TRBV7-2,TGTGCCAGCAGCTTAGGTGGACTAGCGGGAAGGACCGGGGAGCTGTTTTTT,CASSLGGLAGRTGELFF
.,TRBD2,TRBJ2-2,TRBV4-2,TGTGCCAGCAGCCTCATCGAACTAGCGGACAACACCGGGGAGCTGTTTTTT,CASSLIELADNTGELFF
few,TRBD1,TRBJ2-1,TRBV6-2/TRBV6-3,TGTGCCAGCAGTTACGGGGGGACAGGGGGGAATGAGCAGTTCTTC,CASSYGGTGGNEQFF
.,.,TRBJ2-2,TRBV7-2,TGTGCCAGCAGCTTAGCGCTGGGCCGAGCACAAACCGGGGAGCTGTTTTTT,CASSLALGRAQTGELFF
.,.,TRBJ2-5,TRBV10-3,TGTGCCATCAGTGAAGGGGACCAGGGGAAAATCCAAGAGACCCAGTACTTC,CAISEGDQGKIQETQYF
.,TRBD2,TRBJ2-5,TRBV5-1,TGCGCCAGCACCATAATTAGCGGGAGGTACCAAGAGACCCAGTACTTC,CASTIISGRYQETQYF
.,TRBD2,TRBJ2-1,TRBV11-3,TGTGCCAGCAGCTCCAGGACTAGCGGGAGTTTTAATGAGCAGTTCTTC,CASSSRTSGSFNEQFF
.,.,TRBJ2-2,TRBV9,TGTGCCAGCAGCGCTCGAGGACCGGGTGTCACCGGGGAGCTGTTTTTT,CASSARGPGVTGELFF
few,.,TRBJ2-7,TRBV7-3,TGTGCCAGCAGCCGGGGGGCTGGCTACGAGCAGTACTTC,CASSRGAGYEQYF
.,.,TRBJ1-4,TRBV12-3/TRBV12-4,TGTGCCAGCAGAGCTTCCCCTAATGAAAAACTGTTTTTT,CASRASPNEKLFF
.,.,TRBJ2-3,TRBV7-2,TGTGCCAGCACCGCAATAAGGGTGGCCGCAGGCACAGATACGCAGTATTTT,CASTAIRVAAGTDTQYF
.,.,TRBJ1-1,TRBV9,TGTGCCAGCAGCGCAGGGATTCGGGCTGAAGCTTTCTTT,CASSAGIRAEAFF
.,TRBD1,TRBJ2-1,TRBV5-1,TGCGCCAGCAGCCTGACAACAGGGGTCAACAATGAGCAGTTCTTC,CASSLTTGVNNEQFF
.,TRBD1,TRBJ2-1,TRBV27,TGTGCCAGCAGTTTATTAGGGACAGGGGAGGGGAATGAGCAGTTCTTC,CASSLLGTGEGNEQFF
.,TRBD2,TRBJ2-1,TRBV4-3,TGCGCCAGCAGCCAAACCGGGACTAGCGGCTACAATGAGCAGTTCTTC,CASSQTGTSGYNEQFF
once,.,TRBJ2-1,TRBV6-2/TRBV6-3,TGTGCCAGCACATTGCGGGGAATCTCCAACAATGAGCAGTTCTTC,CASTLRGISNNEQFF
few,TRBD1,TRBJ2-1,TRBV15,TGTGCCACCAGCAGCGTTGGGACAGGGGGAAAATATGAGCAGTTCTTC,CATSSVGTGGKYEQFF
.,.,TRBJ1-1,TRBV5-1,TGCGCCAGCAGCTTGGCTTCGGGGAATATGAACACTGAAGCTTTCTTT,CASSLASGNMNTEAFF
few,.,TRBJ1-1,TRBV12-3/TRBV12-4,TGTGCCAGCAGTCTCACTATGATGAGGGAAGCTTTCTTT,CASSLTMMREAFF
.,TRBD1,TRBJ1-4,TRBV29-1,TGCAGCGCTGGGCCGGGACAGGGCTATGAAAAACTGTTTTTT,CSAGPGQGYEKLFF
.,.,TRBJ2-1,TRBV18,TGTGCCAGCTCACCGCCCCCTCCTCAGGTCGAGCAGTTCTTC,CASSPPPPQVEQFF
.,.,TRBJ2-3,TRBV6-5,TGTGCCAGCAGTTCCCCTTCTACCCGCACAGATACGCAGTATTTT,CASSSPSTRTDTQYF
few,TRBD1,TRBJ2-1,TRBV5-6,TGTGCCAGCAGCTTGTTTGGGACAGGGTTCGCCAATGAGCAGTTCTTC,CASSLFGTGFANEQFF